Listed here are 24 T cell receptor beta chains from one sample, sequenced in a study of shared clonotypes between healthy human individuals. It was CD45RO-negative cells, positively selected for CCR7, that made up naive CD8 cells, with terminally differentiated effector memory CD45RA+ cells excluded. Profiling relied on immunoSEQ multiplex PCR, and the TCRdb table lists in-frame clones only, not all of them. The sample lists about 2 million clones; just under 95% were seen once. The source material was naive CD8+ T cells sorted from blood. These receptors all come from a man between 18 and 35 years old in good health.

J is TRBJ1-2 and V is TRBV9; D may be TRBD1 (5 bases). The CDR3 totals 15 residues. Trimming cost V 2 bases and J 2 bases, with 13 bases left between them. Germline V gene lookup returns CDR1 SGDLS and CDR2 YYNGEE. The CDR3 reads CASSVIVGENYGYTF. CDR3 in DNA: TGTGCCAGCAGCGTGATAGTGGGGGAAAACTATGGCTACACCTTC.

The V gene is TRBV6-5, the J gene TRBJ1-1, with D tentatively TRBD1 (5 bases). Germline V CDR1 and CDR2: MNHEY, SVGAGI. CDR3 length: 12 amino acids. V dropped 6 bases and J dropped 2 bases, with 7 bases sitting between them. In nucleotides, the CDR3 is TGTGCCAGCAGGACAGCCAACACTGAAGCTTTCTTT. Translating gives CASRTANTEAFF.

The CDR3 is CASSQVGTMNTEAFF. As DNA, the CDR3 is TGTGCCAGCAGCCAAGTCGGGACCATGAACACTGAAGCTTTCTTT. The chain joins TRBV4-2 to TRBJ1-1; a weak D match, TRBD1 (5 bases). Germline assignment: CDR1 LGHNA and CDR2 YNFKEQ. Trimming took off 1 base at V and 0 bases at J, with 9 bases between the two ends. This CDR3 is 15 amino acids long.

On this clone: The same CDR3 is also encoded by other DNA sequences in this sample. This chain uses TRBV28 with TRBJ1-1; no reliable D call. The CDR3 length is 13 residues. Germline V gene data show CDR1 as MDHEN and CDR2 as SYDVKM. The germline V and J ends were trimmed by 2 bases and 2 bases, with 6 bases remaining between them. This CDR3 is CASSLTPNTEAFF. Here the CDR3 DNA reads TGTGCCAGCAGTTTAACCCCCAACACTGAAGCTTTCTTT.

The chain couples TRBV27 to TRBJ1-5; 10 bases are a match to TRBD1. Per germline, CDR1 MNHEY and CDR2 SMNVEV (reference sequence). Trimming at V came to 2 bases and at J to 6 bases, leaving 4 bases not matched to a gene. The CDR3 length is 15 residues. Here the CDR3 DNA reads TGTGCCAGCAGTTTAGGGACAGGGGTGGGTCAGCCCCAGCATTTT. Translated, it gives CASSLGTGVGQPQHF.

J is TRBJ1-4 and V is TRBV29-1, with D maybe TRBD1 (5 bases). Deletions cut 7 bases from V and 6 bases from J, with 9 bases between. Germline V CDR1 and CDR2: SQVTM, ANQGSEA. The length of the CDR3 is 11 residues. CDR3 bases: TGCAGCGCTACGACAGATGAAAAACTGTTTTTT. Amino acids: CSATTDEKLFF.

This clone was observed a few times. The rearrangement links TRBV10-2 to TRBJ1-6, with D uncertain. Trimming stripped 0 bases from V and 7 bases from J, with 4 bases between. From germline, CDR1 is WSHSY and CDR2 SAAADI. CDR3 length equals 13 residues. The CDR3 nucleotides are TGCGCCAGCAGTGAGTCTCCAAATTCACCCCTCCACTTT. Protein sequence: CASSESPNSPLHF.

The rearrangement links TRBV7-9 to TRBJ1-1, with 8 bases identical to TRBD1. Germline values: CDR1 SEHNR, CDR2 FQNEAQ (reference sequence). V gave up 8 bases and J gave up 4 bases; unmatched junction bases: 12. The CDR3 covers 15 residues. CDR3 sequence (DNA): TGTGCCAGCGGACAGGGCGAAGACTTGATCACTGAAGCTTTCTTT. As protein: CASGQGEDLITEAFF.

The chain couples TRBV6-1 to TRBJ2-5; D not certain. Germline V gene lookup returns CDR1 MNHNS and CDR2 SASEGT. The CDR3 contains 15 residues. Trimming shortened V by 3 bases and J by 5 bases, and 16 bases separated the two germline ends. In DNA, the CDR3 is TGTGCCAGCAGTGAGCTACAGCGAGTGGGGGAGACCCAGTACTTC. Translating it yields CASSELQRVGETQYF.

Of note for this clone: The same CDR3 arises from other DNA sequences in this sample as well. The V gene is TRBV11-2, the J gene TRBJ2-5, with a weak D call TRBD1 (5 bases). The V end lost 1 base, the J end lost 0 bases, and 9 bases lay between the germline ends. Per germline, CDR1 SGHAT and CDR2 FQNNGV. CDR3 length: 15 amino acids. The CDR3 protein is CASSLGAGYQETQYF. CDR3 nucleotides: TGTGCCAGCAGCTTAGGGGCAGGGTACCAAGAGACCCAGTACTTC.

The chain joins TRBV7-9 to TRBJ2-5, with D unclear. The CDR3 extends over 15 amino acids. Trimming removed 7 bases from V and 1 base from J, with 16 bases in between. In germline, CDR1 is SEHNR, CDR2 FQNEAQ (reference sequence). The CDR3 protein is CASNLAGRFQETQYF. CDR3 DNA: TGTGCCAGCAACCTGGCCGGAAGGTTCCAAGAGACCCAGTACTTC. Full variable domain (outside the CDR3, taken from reference TRBV7-9 and TRBJ2-5): DTGVSQNPRHKITKRGQNVTFRCDPISEHNRLYWYRQTLGQGPEFLTYFQNEAQLEKSRLLSDRFSAERPKGSFSTLEIQRTEQGDSAMYLCASNLAGRFQETQYFGPGTRLLVL.

J is TRBJ2-2 and V is TRBV5-6, with D perhaps TRBD1 (6 bases). Between the trimmed V and J ends, which lost 2 bases and 5 bases, there was a span of 13 bases. The CDR3 covers 15 residues. From germline, CDR1 is SGHDT and CDR2 YYEEEE. The CDR3 DNA sequence: TGTGCCAGCAGCTTCGGTCTCCAGGGGACCGGGGAGCTGTTTTTT. This codes for CASSFGLQGTGELFF.

The chain has TRBV2 and TRBJ2-3; the match to TRBD2 covers 9 bases. This CDR3 has 15 amino acids. Germline CDR1 reads SNHLY; CDR2 reads FYNNEI. Losses at the gene ends were 6 bases for V and 0 bases for J; bases not matched to a gene: 4. CDR3 sequence reads: CASSSGTSSTDTQYF. In DNA form, the CDR3 reads TGTGCCAGCAGCTCCGGGACTAGCAGCACAGATACGCAGTATTTT.

The rearrangement links TRBV28 to TRBJ1-4; a possible D gene is TRBD1 (5 bases). The CDR3 has 12 residues. Germline V CDR1 and CDR2: MDHEN, SYDVKM. The V and J ends lost 6 bases and 8 bases respectively, with 10 bases between them. CDR3 sequence (DNA): TGTGCCAGCAGGGCGGGGACGGAAAAACTGTTTTTT. Protein: CASRAGTEKLFF.

The genes are TRBV27 and TRBJ2-5, with D maybe TRBD2 (6 bases). Trimming stripped 3 bases from V and 9 bases from J, with 11 bases between. From germline, CDR1 is MNHEY and CDR2 SMNVEV (reference sequence). The CDR3 is 12 amino acids. CDR3 nucleotides: TGTGCCAGCAGTTTTAGCGGTCGGGCCCAGTACTTC. Translated, it gives CASSFSGRAQYF.

The chain employs TRBV18 and TRBJ1-1; weak D call: TRBD1 (5 bases). This CDR3 region has 16 residues. Germline loops: CDR1 KGHSH, CDR2 LQKENI. V was shortened by 3 bases and J by 3 bases, with 17 bases between the two germline ends. In nucleotides, the CDR3 is TGTGCCAGCTCACCCCGATGGGGGAGTTTGGACACTGAAGCTTTCTTT. It specifies CASSPRWGSLDTEAFF.

V gene TRBV7-9 combines with J gene TRBJ1-1, with a weak D call TRBD1 (6 bases). Germline loops: CDR1 SEHNR, CDR2 FQNEAQ (reference sequence). The CDR3 length is 15 residues. V lost 0 bases to trimming and J lost 1 base, with 9 bases between them. This CDR3 reads CASSLAETGNTEAFF. CDR3 nucleotide sequence: TGTGCCAGCAGCTTAGCAGAGACAGGGAACACTGAAGCTTTCTTT.

This clone is a singleton in its sample. This chain joins TRBV4-3 and TRBJ2-4, with a tentative D call TRBD2 (6 bases). The V end was cut by 11 bases, the J end by 4 bases, with 18 bases between. The CDR3 is 14 amino acids. Germline CDR1 and CDR2: LGHNA and YSLEER. The CDR3 here is CADNAGLFKNIQYF. CDR3 nucleotide sequence: TGCGCCGACAACGCGGGACTTTTTAAAAACATTCAGTACTTC.

CDR3 loop: CSVAGGSNQETQYF. The CDR3 DNA reads TGCAGCGTTGCAGGAGGGAGTAATCAAGAGACCCAGTACTTC. V gene TRBV29-1 combines with J gene TRBJ2-5; a possible D gene is TRBD2 (6 bases). Germline CDR1 is SQVTM and CDR2 is ANQGSEA. V lost 4 bases, J lost 2 bases, and 14 bases lay in between. The CDR3 consists of 14 residues.

This chain joins TRBV30 and TRBJ2-7; D gene unclear. The CDR3 has 14 amino acids. CDR1 and CDR2 from the germline V gene are GTSNPN and SVGIG (reference sequence). Trimming pared 3 bases from V and 5 bases from J, leaving 17 bases between. CDR3 sequence: CAWSEGFQGDEQYF. The CDR3 DNA follows: TGTGCCTGGAGCGAAGGGTTCCAAGGCGACGAGCAGTACTTC.

About this clone itself: In the same sample, other DNA sequences code for this CDR3. The chain joins TRBV19 to TRBJ2-7, with 8 bases fitting TRBD2. Germline-derived CDR1 and CDR2 are LNHDA and SQIVND (reference sequence). The CDR3 extends over 14 amino acids. The junction had 4 bases not matched to a gene; V was cut back by 5 bases and J by 1 base. As DNA, the CDR3 is TGTGCCAGTAGTGCTACTAGCGGTTCCTACGAGCAGTACTTC. Protein: CASSATSGSYEQYF.

V is TRBV25-1 and J is TRBJ1-6; possibly TRBD1 for D (5 bases). This CDR3 has 15 residues. Germline V lookup: CDR1 MGHDK, CDR2 SYGVNS. The V end was cut by 7 bases, the J end by 7 bases, with 17 bases between. CDR3 nucleotide sequence: TGTGCCAGCAACGAATGGGGGACGGGGAATTCACCCCTCCACTTT. It specifies CASNEWGTGNSPLHF.

This rearrangement joins TRBV15 to TRBJ2-1, with 7 bases identical to TRBD2. The CDR3 runs 14 residues. CDR1 and CDR2 from the germline V gene are LNHNV and YYDKDF (reference sequence). J lost 6 bases, V lost 5 bases, and 7 bases had no gene match. DNA of the CDR3: TGTGCCACCAGCGATGACGGGAGGTCCAATGAGCAGTTCTTC. It specifies CATSDDGRSNEQFF.

Ten or more counts support this clone. This chain joins TRBV9 and TRBJ1-2; TRBD1 might be the D (6 bases). Trimming took off 3 bases at V and 4 bases at J, with 28 bases between the two ends. The CDR3 has 19 amino acids. Germline CDR1 reads SGDLS; CDR2 reads YYNGEE. This chain's CDR3 is CASSANPQLTGSEAYGYTF. In nucleotides, the CDR3 is TGTGCCAGCAGCGCAAACCCCCAGCTTACAGGGTCAGAGGCCTATGGCTACACCTTC.